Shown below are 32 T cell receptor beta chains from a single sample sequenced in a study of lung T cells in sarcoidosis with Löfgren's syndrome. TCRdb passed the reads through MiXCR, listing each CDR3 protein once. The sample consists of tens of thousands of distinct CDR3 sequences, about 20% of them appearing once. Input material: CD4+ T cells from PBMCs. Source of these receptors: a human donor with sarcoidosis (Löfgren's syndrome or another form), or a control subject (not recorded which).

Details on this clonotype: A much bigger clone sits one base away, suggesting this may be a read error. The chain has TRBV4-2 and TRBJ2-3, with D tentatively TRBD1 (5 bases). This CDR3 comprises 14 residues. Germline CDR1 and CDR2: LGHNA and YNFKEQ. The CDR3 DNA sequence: TGTGCCGGCAGCCAATCGACAGCGACAGATACGCAGTATTTT. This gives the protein CAGSQSTATDTQYF.

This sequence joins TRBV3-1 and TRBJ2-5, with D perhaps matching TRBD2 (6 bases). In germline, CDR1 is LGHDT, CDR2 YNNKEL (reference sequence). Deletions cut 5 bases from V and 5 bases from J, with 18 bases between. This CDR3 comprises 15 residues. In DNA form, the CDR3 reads TGTGCCAGCAGCAAAAGACTAGGTTACCCTGAGACCCAGTACTTC. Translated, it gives CASSKRLGYPETQYF.

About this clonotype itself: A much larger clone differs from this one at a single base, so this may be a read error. The DNA of the CDR3 is TGCAGTGCCTTCCTTAGGAACACTGAAGCTTTCTTT. As protein: CSAFLRNTEAFF. The chain is built from TRBV20-1 and TRBJ1-1; unclear D gene. Germline V CDR1 and CDR2: DFQATT, SNEGSKA (reference sequence). The CDR3 runs to 12 residues. The V gene lost 6 bases and the J gene lost 1 base, with 9 bases spanning the gap.

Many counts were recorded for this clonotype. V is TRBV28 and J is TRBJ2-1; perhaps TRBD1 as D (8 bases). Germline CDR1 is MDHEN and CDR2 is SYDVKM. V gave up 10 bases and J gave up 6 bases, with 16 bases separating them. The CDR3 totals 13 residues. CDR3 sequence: CATFYRGGNEQFF. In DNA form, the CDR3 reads TGTGCCACCTTCTACAGGGGGGGCAATGAGCAGTTCTTC.

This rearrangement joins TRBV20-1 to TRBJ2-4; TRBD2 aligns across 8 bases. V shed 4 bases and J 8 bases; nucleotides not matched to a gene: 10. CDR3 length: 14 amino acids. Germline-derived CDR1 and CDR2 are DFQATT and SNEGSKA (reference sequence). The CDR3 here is CSAIVSGAGDIQYF. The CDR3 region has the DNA TGCAGTGCTATAGTTAGCGGGGCTGGAGACATTCAGTACTTC.

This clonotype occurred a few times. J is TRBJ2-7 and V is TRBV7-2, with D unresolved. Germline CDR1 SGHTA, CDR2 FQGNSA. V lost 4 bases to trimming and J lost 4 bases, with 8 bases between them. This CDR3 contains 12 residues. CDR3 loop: CASSYILYEQYF. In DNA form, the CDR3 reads TGTGCCAGCAGCTATATCCTATACGAGCAGTACTTC.

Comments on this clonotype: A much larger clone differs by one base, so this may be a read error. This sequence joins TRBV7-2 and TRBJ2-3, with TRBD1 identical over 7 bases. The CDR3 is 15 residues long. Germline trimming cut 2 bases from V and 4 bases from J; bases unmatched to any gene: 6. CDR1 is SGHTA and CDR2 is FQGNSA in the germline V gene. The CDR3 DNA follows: TGTGCCAGCAGCTTAACGCCCAGGGGGTCAGATACGCAGTATTTT. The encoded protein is CASSLTPRGSDTQYF. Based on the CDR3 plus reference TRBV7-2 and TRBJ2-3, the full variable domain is GAGVSQSPSNKVTEKGKDVELRCDPISGHTALYWYRQSLGQGLEFLIYFQGNSAPDKSGLPSDRFSAERTGGSVSTLTIQRTQQEDSAVYLCASSLTPRGSDTQYFGPGTRLTVL.

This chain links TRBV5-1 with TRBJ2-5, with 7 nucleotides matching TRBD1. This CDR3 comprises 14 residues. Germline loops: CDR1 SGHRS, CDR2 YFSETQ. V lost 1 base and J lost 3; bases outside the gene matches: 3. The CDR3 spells CASSLNTGEETQYF. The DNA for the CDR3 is TGCGCCAGCAGCTTGAATACAGGGGAAGAGACCCAGTACTTC.

The CDR3 is CASSLYFEGQGVRGTEAFF. DNA of the CDR3: TGCGCCAGCAGCCTTTACTTTGAGGGACAGGGGGTGAGAGGAACTGAAGCTTTCTTT. The chain employs TRBV5-1 and TRBJ1-1; 11 bases agree with TRBD1. The V gene end was trimmed by 4 bases and the J gene end by 5 bases; junction bases not matched to a gene: 19. CDR1 and CDR2 from the germline V gene are SGHRS and YFSETQ. The CDR3 has 19 amino acids.

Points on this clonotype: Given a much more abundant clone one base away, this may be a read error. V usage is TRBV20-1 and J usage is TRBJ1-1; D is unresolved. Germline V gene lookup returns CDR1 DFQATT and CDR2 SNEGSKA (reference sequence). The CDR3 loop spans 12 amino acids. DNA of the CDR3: TGCAGTGCTAGCGACGGGAACACTGGAGCTTTCTTT. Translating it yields CSASDGNTGAFF.

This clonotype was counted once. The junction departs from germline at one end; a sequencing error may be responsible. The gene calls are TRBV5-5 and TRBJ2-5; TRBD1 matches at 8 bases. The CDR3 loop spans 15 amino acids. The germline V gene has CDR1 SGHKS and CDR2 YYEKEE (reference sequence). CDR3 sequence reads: CASSSAGGGGETRYF. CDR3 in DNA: TGTGCCAGCAGCTCCGCAGGGGGCGGCGGGGAGACCCGGTACTTC.

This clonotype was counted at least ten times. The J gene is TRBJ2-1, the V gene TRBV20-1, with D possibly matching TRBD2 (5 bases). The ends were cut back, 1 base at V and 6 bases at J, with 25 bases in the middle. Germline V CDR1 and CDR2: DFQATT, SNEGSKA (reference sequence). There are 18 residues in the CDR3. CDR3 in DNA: TGCAGTGCTAGAGCCGCGGCCCCCAGGACGGGATCCCCCAATGAGCAGTTCTTC. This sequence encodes CSARAAAPRTGSPNEQFF.

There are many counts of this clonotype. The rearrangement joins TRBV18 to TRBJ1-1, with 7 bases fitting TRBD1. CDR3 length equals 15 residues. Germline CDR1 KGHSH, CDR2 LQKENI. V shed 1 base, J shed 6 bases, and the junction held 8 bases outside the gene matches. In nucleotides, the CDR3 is TGTGCCAGCTCACCACAGGGGGCTGAGATTTCTGAAGCTTTCTTT. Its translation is CASSPQGAEISEAFF.

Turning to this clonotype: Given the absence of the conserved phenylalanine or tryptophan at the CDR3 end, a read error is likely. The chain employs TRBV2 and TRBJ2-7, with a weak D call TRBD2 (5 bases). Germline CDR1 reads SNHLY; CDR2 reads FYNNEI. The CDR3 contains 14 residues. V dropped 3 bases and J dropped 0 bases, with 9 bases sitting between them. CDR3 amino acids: CASSEVDFSYEQYL. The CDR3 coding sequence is TGTGCCAGCAGTGAGGTGGACTTCTCCTACGAGCAGTACCTC.

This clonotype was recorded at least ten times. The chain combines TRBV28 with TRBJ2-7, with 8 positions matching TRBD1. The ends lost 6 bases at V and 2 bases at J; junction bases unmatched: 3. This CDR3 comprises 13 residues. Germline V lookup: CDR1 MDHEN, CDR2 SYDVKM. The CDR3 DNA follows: TGTGCCAGCAGGAAGGGACAGGCCTACGAGCAGTACGTC. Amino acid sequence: CASRKGQAYEQYV.

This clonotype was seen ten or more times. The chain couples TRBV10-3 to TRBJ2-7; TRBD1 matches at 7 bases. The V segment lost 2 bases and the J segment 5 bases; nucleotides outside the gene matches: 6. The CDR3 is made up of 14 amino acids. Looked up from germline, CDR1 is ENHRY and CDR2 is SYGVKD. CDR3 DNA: TGTGCCATCAGTGAGGCAGGGGGTATCGACGAGCAGTACTTC. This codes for CAISEAGGIDEQYF.

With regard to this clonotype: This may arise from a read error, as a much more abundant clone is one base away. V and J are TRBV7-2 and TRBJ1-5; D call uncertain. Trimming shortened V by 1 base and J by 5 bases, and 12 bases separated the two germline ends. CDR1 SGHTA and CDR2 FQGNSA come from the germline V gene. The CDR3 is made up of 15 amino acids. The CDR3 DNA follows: TGTGCCAGCAGCTTAGAGTTTTTCAGATATCAGCCCCAGCATTTT. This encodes CASSLEFFRYQPQHF.

The CDR3 protein is CASSFSRGSYNEQFF. CDR3 bases: TGTGCCAGCAGTTTTTCCAGGGGCTCCTACAATGAGCAGTTCTTC. V is TRBV12-3 or TRBV12-4 and J is TRBJ2-1; D might be TRBD1 (6 bases). The CDR3 length is 15 residues. V lost 3 bases, J lost 0 bases, and 9 bases lay in between.

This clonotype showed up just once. The CDR3 loop reads CASSDRQGLGYGYTF. The CDR3 region has the DNA TGTGCCAGCAGTGACCGGCAGGGGTTAGGCTATGGCTACACCTTC. The rearrangement links TRBV6-4 to TRBJ1-2, with a tentative D call TRBD1 (6 bases). The CDR3 has 15 residues. Per the germline V gene, CDR1 is MRHNA and CDR2 is SNTAGT. Trimming pared 2 bases from V and 4 bases from J, leaving 14 bases between.

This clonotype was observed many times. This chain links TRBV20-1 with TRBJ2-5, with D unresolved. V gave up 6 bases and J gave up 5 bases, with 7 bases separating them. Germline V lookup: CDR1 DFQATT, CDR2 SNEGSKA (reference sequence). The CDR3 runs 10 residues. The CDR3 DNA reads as TGCAGTGCCAATCGGGAGACCCAGTACTTC. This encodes CSANRETQYF.

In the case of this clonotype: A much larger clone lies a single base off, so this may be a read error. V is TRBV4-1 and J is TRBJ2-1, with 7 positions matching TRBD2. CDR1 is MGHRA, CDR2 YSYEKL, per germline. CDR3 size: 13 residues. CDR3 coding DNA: TGCGCCGGCAGCCGGGACTACTACAATGAGCAGTTCTTC. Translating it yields CAGSRDYYNEQFF.

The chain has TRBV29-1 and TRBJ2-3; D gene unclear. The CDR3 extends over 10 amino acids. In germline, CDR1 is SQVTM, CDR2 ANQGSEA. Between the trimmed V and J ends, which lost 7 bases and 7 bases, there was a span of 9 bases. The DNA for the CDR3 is TGCAGCGCCGTCTTGCATACGCAGTATTTT. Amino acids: CSAVLHTQYF.

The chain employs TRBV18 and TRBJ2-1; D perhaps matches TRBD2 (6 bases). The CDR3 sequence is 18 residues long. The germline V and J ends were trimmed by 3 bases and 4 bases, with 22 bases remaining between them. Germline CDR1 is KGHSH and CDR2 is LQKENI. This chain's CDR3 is CASSPPGSLAGTYNEQFF. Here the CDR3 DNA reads TGTGCCAGCTCACCTCCAGGGTCGCTTGCGGGAACATACAATGAGCAGTTCTTC.

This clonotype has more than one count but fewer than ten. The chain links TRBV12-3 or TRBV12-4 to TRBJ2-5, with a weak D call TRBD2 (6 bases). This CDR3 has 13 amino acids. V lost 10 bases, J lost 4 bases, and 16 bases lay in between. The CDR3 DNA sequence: TGTGCCACCACTGTCGCGGGGCGAGAGACCCAGTACTTC. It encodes CATTVAGRETQYF.

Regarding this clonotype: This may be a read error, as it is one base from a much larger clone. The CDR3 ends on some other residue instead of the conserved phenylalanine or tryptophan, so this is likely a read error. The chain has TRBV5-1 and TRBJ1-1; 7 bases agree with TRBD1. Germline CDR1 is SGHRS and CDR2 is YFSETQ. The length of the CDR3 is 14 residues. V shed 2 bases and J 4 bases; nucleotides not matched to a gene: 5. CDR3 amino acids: CASSFRGESTEAFS. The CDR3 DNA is TGCGCCAGCAGCTTCAGGGGGGAGAGCACTGAAGCTTTCTCT.

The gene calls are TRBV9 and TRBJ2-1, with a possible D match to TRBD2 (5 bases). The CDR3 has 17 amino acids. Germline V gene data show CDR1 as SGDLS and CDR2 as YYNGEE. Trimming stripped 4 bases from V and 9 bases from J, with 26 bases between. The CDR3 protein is CASSSPTAGFYNSEQFF. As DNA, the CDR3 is TGTGCCAGCAGCTCCCCAACGGCGGGTTTCTACAATAGTGAGCAGTTCTTC.

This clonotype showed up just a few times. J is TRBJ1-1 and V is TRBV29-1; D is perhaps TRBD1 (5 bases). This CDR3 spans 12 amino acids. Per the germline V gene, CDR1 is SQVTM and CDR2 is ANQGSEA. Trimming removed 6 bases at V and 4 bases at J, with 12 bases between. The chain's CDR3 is CSVDGQGTEAFF. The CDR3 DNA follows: TGCAGCGTAGACGGGCAGGGCACTGAAGCTTTCTTT.

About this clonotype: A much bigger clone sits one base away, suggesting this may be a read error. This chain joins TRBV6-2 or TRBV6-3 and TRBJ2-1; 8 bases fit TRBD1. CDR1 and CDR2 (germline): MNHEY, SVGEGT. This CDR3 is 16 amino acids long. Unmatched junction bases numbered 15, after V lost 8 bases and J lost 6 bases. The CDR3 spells CASRTGFWGVSNEQFF. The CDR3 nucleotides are TGTGCCAGCCGGACAGGGTTTTGGGGGGTCAGCAATGAGCAGTTCTTC.

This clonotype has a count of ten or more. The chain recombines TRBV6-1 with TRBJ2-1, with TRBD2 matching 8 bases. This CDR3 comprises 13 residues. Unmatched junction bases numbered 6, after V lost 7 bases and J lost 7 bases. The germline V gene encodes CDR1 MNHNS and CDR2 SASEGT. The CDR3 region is CASTGTRANEQFF. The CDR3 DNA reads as TGTGCCAGCACTGGGACTAGGGCTAATGAGCAGTTCTTC.

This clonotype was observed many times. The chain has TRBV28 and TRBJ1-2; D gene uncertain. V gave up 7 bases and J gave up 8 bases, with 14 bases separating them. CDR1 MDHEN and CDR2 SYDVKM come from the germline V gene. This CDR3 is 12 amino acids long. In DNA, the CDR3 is TGTGCCAGCATGGTAGGCCGCTTAGGCTACACCTTC. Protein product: CASMVGRLGYTF.

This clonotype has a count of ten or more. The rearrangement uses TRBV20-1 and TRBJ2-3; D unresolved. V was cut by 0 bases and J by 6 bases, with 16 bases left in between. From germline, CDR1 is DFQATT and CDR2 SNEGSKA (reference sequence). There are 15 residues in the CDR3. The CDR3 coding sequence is TGCAGTGCTAGAGACCTGGGTTCCCCAAGGGATACGCAGTATTTT. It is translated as CSARDLGSPRDTQYF.

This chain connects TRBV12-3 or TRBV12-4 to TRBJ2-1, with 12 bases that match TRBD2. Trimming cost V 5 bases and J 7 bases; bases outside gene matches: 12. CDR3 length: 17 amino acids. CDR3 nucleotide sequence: TGTGCCAGCAGTGGACTAGCGGGGCCCCCGGGCAGAAATGAGCAGTTCTTC. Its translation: CASSGLAGPPGRNEQFF.